This T cell receptor beta chain emerged from a study of T cells in localized non-small cell lung cancer. Overall study results and limits: Longer overall survival was seen with higher T cell density measured in blood. Analysis by sequencing included only one tumor region, so heterogeneity remains possible. Across samples, adjacent lung featured a median 57 of the top 100 tumor clones. Uninvolved adjacent lung had higher T cell clonality than tumor and all other tissues.

Repertoires were generated with immunoSEQ multiplex PCR, while TCRdb's copy carries only in-frame clones and drops some. The sample holds 70,000 or so clones; approximately 84% are singletons and the top ten take 1.3%. Germline loops: CDR1 MNHNS, CDR2 SASEGT. The CDR3 is 14 residues long. Trimming stripped 5 bases from V and 0 bases from J, with 8 bases between. In the case of this clone: Its antigen is undetermined.

The J gene is TRBJ1-5, the V gene TRBV6-1, with D uncertain. The TCR was taken from a female donor older than 55 with stage I lung adenocarcinoma. The sample was peripheral blood, taken before any cancer treatment. CDR3 bases: TGTGCCAGCAGTCCGAATTATAGCAATCAGCCCCAGCATTTT. Its translation is CASSPNYSNQPQHF.